These 15 T cell receptor beta chains were all obtained from the same sample, sequenced in a study of blood T cell repertoires in COVID-19. Using immunoSEQ multiplex PCR, the repertoire was profiled, and TCRdb retains in-frame clones only, with some absent. The sample lists roughly 250,000 clones; over 80% were seen once. The material sequenced was PBMCs or T cells enriched from blood (not recorded which). Every receptor here comes from a young woman who had recovered from COVID-19.

The chain combines TRBV7-9 with TRBJ2-7, with D possibly being TRBD1 (6 bases). This CDR3 is 13 amino acids long. Looked up from germline, CDR1 is SEHNR and CDR2 is FQNEAQ (reference sequence). V was cut by 0 bases and J by 6 bases, with 9 bases left in between. The CDR3 sequence: CASSLAGQSEQYF. The CDR3 bases are TGTGCCAGCAGCTTAGCTGGACAGTCCGAGCAGTACTTC.

This chain links TRBV7-9 with TRBJ1-2, with a possible D match to TRBD1 (6 bases). Germline loops: CDR1 SEHNR, CDR2 FQNEAQ (reference sequence). V lost 11 bases, J lost 6 bases, and 10 bases lay in between. CDR3 size: 10 residues. The CDR3, as DNA: TGTGCCCAGGGGTATGATGGCTACACCTTC. It codes for CAQGYDGYTF. The entire variable domain, with the rest obtained from reference TRBV7-9 and TRBJ1-2, is as follows: DTGVSQNPRHKITKRGQNVTFRCDPISEHNRLYWYRQTLGQGPEFLTYFQNEAQLEKSRLLSDRFSAERPKGSFSTLEIQRTEQGDSAMYLCAQGYDGYTFGSGTRLTVV.

The gene calls are TRBV5-6 and TRBJ2-1, with TRBD2 matching over 10 bases. The CDR3 runs to 15 residues. V was pared by 2 bases and J by 2 bases, with 1 base of the junction left unmatched. CDR1 is SGHDT, CDR2 YYEEEE, per germline. In nucleotides, the CDR3 is TGTGCCAGCAGCTTTGGACTAGCGGCCTACAATGAGCAGTTCTTC. Its protein is CASSFGLAAYNEQFF.

V usage is TRBV7-8 and J usage is TRBJ1-6; 7 bases align to TRBD1. The CDR3 totals 15 residues. Trimming removed 5 bases from V and 9 bases from J; junction bases left unmatched: 10. Germline assignment: CDR1 SGHVS and CDR2 FQNEAQ. The CDR3: CASSPRGLVTSPLHF. CDR3 bases: TGTGCCAGCAGCCCCAGGGGGTTGGTAACTTCACCCCTCCACTTT.

The chain recombines TRBV6-2 or TRBV6-3 with TRBJ2-1; weak D call: TRBD2 (5 bases). The germline CDR1 and CDR2 sequences are MNHEY and SVGEGT. Trimming stripped 6 bases from V and 8 bases from J, with 17 bases between. This CDR3 has 14 amino acids. DNA for the CDR3: TGTGCCAGCAGCTTTACGGGTTCGGACTATGAGCAGTTCTTC. Its translation is CASSFTGSDYEQFF.

The rearrangement links TRBV6-4 to TRBJ1-5; D is undetermined. CDR1 is MRHNA, CDR2 SNTAGT, per germline. Between the trimmed V and J ends, which lost 5 bases and 0 bases, there was a span of 5 bases. CDR3 length: 13 amino acids. The chain's CDR3 is CASSPSSNQPQHF. The CDR3 nucleotides read TGTGCCAGCAGTCCCTCTAGCAATCAGCCCCAGCATTTT.

The V call is TRBV19, the J call TRBJ2-1; 7 bases match TRBD1. Germline V gives CDR1 LNHDA, CDR2 SQIVND (reference sequence). V lost 7 bases and J lost 3; bases outside the gene matches: 6. This CDR3 contains 14 residues. CDR3 nucleotide sequence: TGTGCCAGTAATAGGGGACAGATCTACAATGAGCAGTTCTTC. Protein sequence: CASNRGQIYNEQFF.

The rearrangement uses TRBV27 and TRBJ1-1, with a tentative D call TRBD1 (5 bases). This CDR3 is built from 14 residues. Looked up from germline, CDR1 is MNHEY and CDR2 is SMNVEV (reference sequence). V was trimmed by 2 bases and J by 2 bases, leaving 9 bases between them. CDR3 sequence reads: CASSLGGLNTEAFF. The CDR3 nucleotides are TGTGCCAGCAGTTTAGGGGGACTAAACACTGAAGCTTTCTTT.

This chain connects TRBV28 to TRBJ2-2, with D uncertain. Germline values: CDR1 MDHEN, CDR2 SYDVKM. The CDR3 is made up of 12 amino acids. V was trimmed by 6 bases and J by 2 bases, leaving 4 bases between them. The DNA for the CDR3 is TGTGCCAGCAGCTTTAACACCGGGGAGCTGTTTTTT. Translation gives CASSFNTGELFF.

The gene calls are TRBV6-5 and TRBJ1-1; the D gene is possibly TRBD1 (6 bases). Germline CDR1 is MNHEY and CDR2 is SVGAGI. The CDR3 length is 14 residues. V lost 2 bases and J lost 4, with 11 bases in between. DNA for the CDR3: TGTGCCAGCAGTTACGGGCAGGGGTTCACTGAAGCTTTCTTT. Translation: CASSYGQGFTEAFF.

CDR3: CAAASGGLGEEQYF. The CDR3 bases are TGTGCCGCCGCAAGCGGGGGCCTGGGAGAGGAGCAGTACTTC. This sequence joins TRBV6-5 and TRBJ2-7; 8 bases are a match to TRBD2. Per germline, CDR1 MNHEY and CDR2 SVGAGI. The ends lost 11 bases at V and 7 bases at J; junction bases unmatched: 16. The CDR3 is made up of 14 amino acids.

The chain is built from TRBV6-5 and TRBJ2-2, with a possible D match to TRBD1 (6 bases). Between the trimmed V and J ends, which lost 6 bases and 4 bases, there was a span of 12 bases. The V gene's germline CDR1 is MNHEY and CDR2 SVGAGI. This CDR3 has 14 amino acids. The CDR3 region has the DNA TGTGCCAGCAGGGATAAAGGGGGCACCGGGGAGCTGTTTTTT. Translated, it gives CASRDKGGTGELFF.

This chain links TRBV6-5 with TRBJ2-7; TRBD2 might be the D (5 bases). CDR1 is MNHEY, CDR2 SVGAGI, per germline. With 2 bases removed from V and 0 bases from J, the gap between germline ends came to 11 bases. This CDR3 has 15 amino acids. CDR3 DNA sequence: TGTGCCAGCAGTTACGGTCCGGGAAGCTCCTACGAGCAGTACTTC. Protein: CASSYGPGSSYEQYF.

The chain has TRBV9 and TRBJ1-1; 7 nucleotides align to TRBD1. The ends lost 4 bases at V and 2 bases at J; junction bases unmatched: 8. The CDR3 loop spans 15 amino acids. The germline V gene has CDR1 SGDLS and CDR2 YYNGEE. The CDR3 coding sequence is TGTGCCAGCAGCAGGATCGGGACAGCTAACACTGAAGCTTTCTTT. Translated, it gives CASSRIGTANTEAFF.

A word on this clone: Other DNA sequences in this specimen translate into the identical CDR3. V and J are TRBV12-3 or TRBV12-4 and TRBJ2-2; D gene uncertain. The CDR3 consists of 12 residues. V shed 4 bases and J shed 3 bases, with 3 bases lying between them. CDR3 nucleotide sequence: TGTGCCAGCAGTTCCGACACCGGGGAGCTGTTTTTT. As protein: CASSSDTGELFF.